These 19 T cell receptor beta chains were all obtained from the same sample, sequenced in a study of control samples from healthy donors and cancer patients. Some clones are missing from TCRdb's copy, which holds only in-frame ones; the method was immunoSEQ multiplex PCR. Among over 15,000 clones listed, just over 85% were seen once. The material sequenced was PBMCs. These receptors were obtained from a woman in her sixties or seventies with colorectal cancer.

The genes are TRBV3-1 (or the pseudogene TRBV3-2) and TRBJ2-4; D unresolved. CDR3 size: 17 residues. The germline CDR1 and CDR2 sequences are LGHDT and YNNKEL (reference sequence). The V gene lost 5 bases and the J gene lost 4 bases, with 21 bases spanning the gap. This CDR3 is CASSLVLPFAKKNIQYF. DNA of the CDR3: TGTGCCAGCAGCTTGGTACTCCCATTTGCAAAAAAAAACATTCAGTACTTC.

The gene calls are TRBV12-3 or TRBV12-4 and TRBJ2-7; D gene uncertain. Trimming pared 6 bases from V and 3 bases from J, leaving 12 bases between. The CDR3 sequence is 13 residues long. This CDR3 is CASSIRVNYEQYF. The CDR3 DNA is TGTGCCAGCAGCATCCGAGTTAACTACGAGCAGTACTTC.

The V and J genes are TRBV2 and TRBJ2-7; TRBD2 might be the D (7 bases). CDR3 length equals 13 residues. Germline assignment: CDR1 SNHLY and CDR2 FYNNEI. V lost 6 bases, J lost 7 bases, and 16 bases lay in between. CDR3 loop: CASSKGGALEQYF. CDR3 nucleotides: TGTGCCAGCAGCAAGGGGGGGGCCCTGGAGCAGTACTTC. Using reference TRBV2 and TRBJ2-7 for the parts outside the CDR3, the full variable domain is EPEVTQTPSHQVTQMGQEVILRCVPISNHLYFYWYRQILGQKVEFLVSFYNNEISEKSEIFDDQFSVERPDGSNFTLKIRSTKLEDSAMYFCASSKGGALEQYFGPGTRLTVT.

V and J are TRBV4-2 and TRBJ1-5; a weak D match, TRBD1 (6 bases). The germline V and J ends were trimmed by 5 bases and 1 base, with 12 bases remaining between them. The CDR3 length is 15 residues. Germline lookup yields CDR1 LGHNA and CDR2 YNFKEQ. The CDR3 DNA sequence: TGTGCCAGCAGCGGGGGGCGCGGGAGCAATCAGCCCCAGCATTTT. Protein sequence: CASSGGRGSNQPQHF.

This clone is a singleton in its sample. This chain connects TRBV5-4 to TRBJ2-1, with 10 bases matching TRBD2. The CDR3 is 16 amino acids. Germline assignment: CDR1 SGHNT and CDR2 YYREEE (reference sequence). V trimming: 0 bases; J trimming: 12 bases; junction bases outside the gene matches: 12. The CDR3 nucleotides are TGTGCCAGCAGCTTGGCCGGGCTAGCGGGAGCCTTTATGCAGTTCTTC. Translated: CASSLAGLAGAFMQFF.

The chain uses TRBV5-8 and TRBJ1-4, with unresolved D. The CDR3 has 15 residues. From germline, CDR1 is SGHTS and CDR2 YDEGEE. V shed 0 bases and J shed 6 bases, with 12 bases lying between them. The CDR3 loop is CASSLVLKGDEKLFF. The CDR3 nucleotides read TGTGCCAGCAGCTTGGTTTTGAAGGGTGATGAAAAACTGTTTTTT.

This rearrangement joins TRBV7-8 to TRBJ2-1, with D perhaps TRBD1 (5 bases). Germline V gives CDR1 SGHVS, CDR2 FQNEAQ. V lost 9 bases, J lost 6 bases, and 12 bases lay in between. The CDR3 is 12 amino acids. The DNA for the CDR3 is TGTGCCAGTTCCGACAGTGCCAATGAGCAGTTCTTC. This codes for CASSDSANEQFF.

The chain has TRBV2 and TRBJ1-2, with a possible D match to TRBD1 (6 bases). This CDR3 is built from 15 residues. CDR1 is SNHLY, CDR2 FYNNEI, per germline. Trimming removed 2 bases at V and 2 bases at J, with 12 bases between. The CDR3 DNA is TGTGCCAGCAGTGAATCTGGCAGGGGAAACTATGGCTACACCTTC. It encodes CASSESGRGNYGYTF.

The DNA for the CDR3 is TGTGCCAGCAGCCAAGAACTAGGGCTAGCGTGGGGGGCTGAGCAGTTCTTC. Translation gives CASSQELGLAWGAEQFF. The J gene is TRBJ2-1, the V gene TRBV4-2; D may correspond to TRBD1 or TRBD2 (6 bases each). Germline values: CDR1 LGHNA, CDR2 YNFKEQ. The CDR3 is 17 amino acids. The V end lost 0 bases, the J end lost 9 bases, and 21 bases lay between the germline ends.

The V gene is TRBV9, the J gene TRBJ2-3, with 7 bases aligning to TRBD2. CDR1 is SGDLS, CDR2 YYNGEE, per germline. V was clipped by 4 bases and J by 0 bases; unmatched bases: 14. CDR3 length: 18 amino acids. The CDR3 is CASSPGRRVAGSTDTQYF. The CDR3 nucleotides read TGTGCCAGCAGCCCGGGGAGGAGGGTAGCGGGCAGCACAGATACGCAGTATTTT.

The rearrangement joins TRBV4-3 to TRBJ2-7; 11 bases map to TRBD2. Germline trimming cut 0 bases from V and 5 bases from J; bases unmatched to any gene: 3. The CDR3 runs to 15 residues. Germline loops: CDR1 LGHNA, CDR2 YSLEER. CDR3 in DNA: TGCGCCAGCAGCCAAGAAAGACTAGCGGGGCACGAGCAGTACTTC. Translation: CASSQERLAGHEQYF.

CDR3 residues: CASSYSRGTGELFF. CDR3 DNA: TGTGCCAGCAGCTACAGTAGGGGTACCGGGGAGCTGTTTTTT. This chain links TRBV7-2 with TRBJ2-2, with D possibly TRBD1 on 5 matching bases. Trimming took off 4 bases at V and 5 bases at J, with 11 bases between the two ends. Germline V lookup: CDR1 SGHTA, CDR2 FQGNSA. The CDR3 is made up of 14 amino acids. Full variable domain (outside the CDR3, taken from reference TRBV7-2 and TRBJ2-2): GAGVSQSPSNKVTEKGKDVELRCDPISGHTALYWYRQSLGQGLEFLIYFQGNSAPDKSGLPSDRFSAERTGGSVSTLTIQRTQQEDSAVYLCASSYSRGTGELFFGEGSRLTVL.

J is TRBJ2-5 and V is TRBV7-8; the D is unclear. From germline, CDR1 is SGHVS and CDR2 FQNEAQ. Deletions cut 1 base from V and 5 bases from J, with 8 bases between. There are 13 residues in the CDR3. The CDR3 reads CASSLGRSETQYF. The CDR3 nucleotides are TGTGCCAGCAGCTTAGGGCGGTCCGAGACCCAGTACTTC.

The genes are TRBV30 and TRBJ1-2, with D maybe TRBD1 (5 bases). This CDR3 comprises 12 residues. CDR1 is GTSNPN and CDR2 is SVGIG in the germline V gene (reference sequence). With 3 bases removed from V and 8 bases from J, the gap between germline ends came to 13 bases. The CDR3 bases are TGTGCCTGGAGGCAGGGCACTTTGGGCTACACCTTC. Translated: CAWRQGTLGYTF.

This clone came up a few times. CDR3 residues: CASSSPRLAGGPTGELFF. CDR3 coding DNA: TGTGCCAGTAGTTCCCCCCGGCTAGCGGGAGGGCCGACCGGGGAGCTGTTTTTT. The chain carries TRBV19 and TRBJ2-2, with 12 nucleotides matching TRBD2. The CDR3 has 18 residues. After removal of 5 bases from V and 5 bases from J, the junction contained 12 bases not matched to a gene. Germline V gives CDR1 LNHDA, CDR2 SQIVND (reference sequence).

The CDR3, as DNA: TGTGCCAGCAGTCCGATGGACGGCGGCTATGGCTACACCTTC. It is translated as CASSPMDGGYGYTF. V and J are TRBV28 and TRBJ1-2; D not certain. V lost 5 bases and J 4 bases, leaving 14 bases between the germline ends. The CDR3 contains 14 residues. Germline CDR1 and CDR2: MDHEN and SYDVKM.

The chain has TRBV27 and TRBJ1-5, with D possibly matching TRBD1 (6 bases). This CDR3 comprises 13 residues. Germline V gives CDR1 MNHEY, CDR2 SMNVEV (reference sequence). V was trimmed by 5 bases and J by 4 bases, leaving 9 bases between them. CDR3 DNA sequence: TGTGCCAGCAGTCCCGACAGGAATCAGCCCCAGCATTTT. Protein product: CASSPDRNQPQHF.

The chain joins TRBV19 to TRBJ2-5; TRBD2 might be the D (6 bases). CDR1 is LNHDA, CDR2 SQIVND, per germline (reference sequence). V lost 6 bases, J lost 7 bases, and 12 bases lay in between. There are 12 residues in the CDR3. DNA of the CDR3: TGTGCCAGTAGCGGGACTCTAGGGACCCAGTACTTC. It yields the protein CASSGTLGTQYF.

The V call is TRBV2, the J call TRBJ2-7; D might be TRBD1 (6 bases). The CDR3 consists of 14 residues. Trimming cost V 6 bases and J 3 bases, with 15 bases left between them. CDR1 is SNHLY and CDR2 is FYNNEI in the germline V gene. In DNA form, the CDR3 reads TGTGCCAGCAGAATAGGGGACATCAACTACGAGCAGTACTTC. The encoded protein is CASRIGDINYEQYF.